This T cell receptor (beta chain) originates from a study of shared clonotypes between healthy human individuals. Background on the study: Each donor's CD8 memory used one plate, CD8 naive two, each CD4 subset three. Study-wide findings and caveats: Sampling covered nothing but blood. Tissue TCR repertoires likely differ from those found in blood. Naive CD4 clonotypes overlapped across a handful of donors at approximately 5%.

Germline-derived CDR1 and CDR2 are LNHNV and YYDKDF (reference sequence). V was shortened by 0 bases and J by 1 base, with 9 bases between the two germline ends. There are 15 residues in the CDR3. This table comes from immunoSEQ multiplex PCR, and its TCRdb copy is limited to in-frame clones, with some not included. Among 550,000 to 700,000 clones, about 80% were seen once, and the ten largest hold under 2%. CD45RA+ naive and CD45RA-negative memory subsets were separated from CD4+ cells. To note about this clone: Its target is unknown. Other DNA sequences in the same sample also yield this CDR3.

The TCR sequence derives from a woman younger than 45 in good health. Input material: memory CD4+ T cells sorted from blood. The subset was: CD45RA-negative fraction. V usage is TRBV15 and J usage is TRBJ2-5, with D hard to call. As DNA, the CDR3 is TGTGCCACCAGCAGAGATGGCGGACCCCAAGAGACCCAGTACTTC. As protein: CATSRDGGPQETQYF.